This is a list of T cell receptor beta chains from one sample in a study of blood T cell repertoires in COVID-19. The data were produced by immunoSEQ multiplex PCR, yet TCRdb's version contains in-frame clones alone and is incomplete. The sample carries under 200,000 clones, 86% recorded once. The sample consisted of peripheral blood. The receptors were gathered from a man in his 60s with acute or convalescent COVID-19. Each CDR3 is given with its conserved first and last residue.

CDR3aa,v_gene,j_gene
CASTPGHYTEAFF,TRBV28,TRBJ1-1
CAISERRQGNYEQYF,TRBV10-3,TRBJ2-7
CASSSTGDNYGYTF,TRBV5-1,TRBJ1-2
CASSRLGLAGGPTTDTQYF,TRBV5-8,TRBJ2-3
CASSLEAGVDMEAFF,TRBV11-3,TRBJ1-1
CASSYSRVYNEQFF,TRBV6-1,TRBJ2-1
CASSIATSGAAYEQYF,TRBV19,TRBJ2-7
CASSIRLAIGNEQFF,TRBV19,TRBJ2-1
CASSLGGGMETQYF,TRBV5-5,TRBJ2-5
CASSLGHSGANVLTF,TRBV5-6,TRBJ2-6
CSVERTGVNYGYTF,TRBV29-1,TRBJ1-2
CASSQGLAGETQYF,TRBV4-2,TRBJ2-5
CASSPRAELFF,TRBV28,TRBJ2-2
CASSPDQGMSGYTF,TRBV5-1,TRBJ1-2
CSALQGLNEKLFF,TRBV29-1,TRBJ1-4
CASSENRGSVQPQHF,TRBV25-1,TRBJ1-5
CASSDRGNQPQHF,TRBV9,TRBJ1-5
CASRSQGVNTEAFF,TRBV25-1,TRBJ1-1
CASSGQVTNEKLFF,TRBV25-1,TRBJ1-4
CASSPGQAGGPWNEQFF,TRBV18,TRBJ2-1
CASSAHEGAGGNTEAFF,TRBV28,TRBJ1-1
CARSGVLWRGDKNIQYF,TRBV5-3,TRBJ2-4
CASPPRSSYEQYF,TRBV10-1,TRBJ2-7
CASSPPEQYGYTF,TRBV19,TRBJ1-2
CSVRPQLEAFF,TRBV29-1,TRBJ1-1
CASSPGLRGNQPQHF,TRBV28,TRBJ1-5
CATKTGDTEAFF,TRBV10-3,TRBJ1-1
CASSLVPTSGQYEQYF,TRBV5-1,TRBJ2-7
CASSQEATLSGANVLTF,TRBV4-2,TRBJ2-6
CAISEEYQGEQYF,TRBV10-3,TRBJ2-7
CASSLPPGLAGEQFF,TRBV7-2,TRBJ2-1
CATSDLASPSTDTQYF,TRBV24-1,TRBJ2-3
CASNKPDRGGYTF,TRBV5-4,TRBJ1-2
CASSLWGEMVGEQFF,TRBV7-9,TRBJ2-1
CASTRNTEAFF,TRBV2,TRBJ1-1
CASSVSAGTGEAFF,TRBV9,TRBJ1-1
CASSKSPAAGNEQFF,TRBV21-1,TRBJ2-1
CAISTSGGNQPQHF,TRBV10-3,TRBJ1-5
CSVSLAGGSTDTQYF,TRBV29-1,TRBJ2-3
CASSAADRRSGNTIYF,TRBV27,TRBJ1-3
CASRQGGEGEQYF,TRBV6-5,TRBJ2-7
CASSLGTGLNEKLFF,TRBV5-4,TRBJ1-4
CASGGGGQPQHF,TRBV27,TRBJ1-5
CASRVLGEKLFF,TRBV5-1,TRBJ1-4
CASSDVDRGYEQYF,TRBV7-2,TRBJ2-7
CATTDTHYNEQFF,TRBV24-1,TRBJ2-1
CASSSQGAHEKLFF,TRBV6-5,TRBJ1-4